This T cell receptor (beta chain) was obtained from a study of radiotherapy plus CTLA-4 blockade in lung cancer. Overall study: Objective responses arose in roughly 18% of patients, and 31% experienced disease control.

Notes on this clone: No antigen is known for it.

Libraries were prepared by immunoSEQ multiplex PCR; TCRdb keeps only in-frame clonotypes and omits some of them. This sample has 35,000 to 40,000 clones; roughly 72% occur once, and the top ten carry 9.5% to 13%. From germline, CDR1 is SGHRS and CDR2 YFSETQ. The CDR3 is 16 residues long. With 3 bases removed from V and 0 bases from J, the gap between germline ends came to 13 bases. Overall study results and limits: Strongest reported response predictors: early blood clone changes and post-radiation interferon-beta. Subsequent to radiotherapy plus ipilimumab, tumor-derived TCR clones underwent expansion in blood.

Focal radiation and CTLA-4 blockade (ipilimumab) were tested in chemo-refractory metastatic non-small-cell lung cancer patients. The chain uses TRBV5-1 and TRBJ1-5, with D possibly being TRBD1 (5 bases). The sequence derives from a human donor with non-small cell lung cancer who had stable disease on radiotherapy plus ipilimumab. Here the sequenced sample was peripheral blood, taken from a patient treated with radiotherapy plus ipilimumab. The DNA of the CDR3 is TGCGCCAGCAGCTCGGGGGACTGGAATAGCAATCAGCCCCAGCATTTT. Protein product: CASSSGDWNSNQPQHF.